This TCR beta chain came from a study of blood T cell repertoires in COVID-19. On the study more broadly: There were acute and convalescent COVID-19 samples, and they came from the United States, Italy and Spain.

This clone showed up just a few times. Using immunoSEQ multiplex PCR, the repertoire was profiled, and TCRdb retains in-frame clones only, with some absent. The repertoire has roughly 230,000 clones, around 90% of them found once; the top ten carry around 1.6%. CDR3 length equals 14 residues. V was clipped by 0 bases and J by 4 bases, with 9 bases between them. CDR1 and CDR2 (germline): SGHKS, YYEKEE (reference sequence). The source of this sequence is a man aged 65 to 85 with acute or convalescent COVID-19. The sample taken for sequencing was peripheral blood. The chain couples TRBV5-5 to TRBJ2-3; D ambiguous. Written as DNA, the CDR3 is TGTGCCAGCAGCTTGGGTCTCACTCCAGATACGCAGTATTTT. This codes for CASSLGLTPDTQYF.